Each of the 22 T cell receptor beta chains below was sequenced from the same sample in a study of T cells in women clearing cervical HPV infection. Measured with immunoSEQ multiplex PCR; TCRdb has only the in-frame clones, and not every one. The sample totals around 30,000 clones. Sequencing was done on a sample of blood buffy coat. These receptors were taken from a woman aged 18-70 years with a cervical HPV16 infection that either progressed to CIN3+ or cleared (not recorded which).

Note on this clone: From the germline J gene comes the end of the CDR3, since the read stops 3 residues before it. The chain carries TRBV7-9 and TRBJ2-7; D uncertain. The CDR3 covers 15 residues. Trimming stripped 1 base from V and 0 bases from J, with 10 bases between. Germline V gene data show CDR1 as SEHNR and CDR2 as FQNEAQ (reference sequence). This CDR3 reads CASSLGRRSSYEQYF. The covered CDR3 bases are TGTGCCAGCAGCTTAGGAAGGCGGAGCTCCTACGAG.

As to this clone: The read is 3 residues too short to cover the CDR3 end, so that end is filled in from the germline J gene. This chain uses TRBV29-1 with TRBJ1-3; D is ambiguous. The germline V gene encodes CDR1 SQVTM and CDR2 ANQGSEA. V was cut by 6 bases and J by 0 bases, with 12 bases left in between. The CDR3 consists of 14 residues. Incomplete CDR3 DNA: TGCAGCGTGGTAGACACTTCCTCTGGAAACACC. This translates into CSVVDTSSGNT. The whole CDR3 sequence is CSVVDTSSGNTIYF.

Remarks on this clone: Sequencing ends 3 residues short of the CDR3 end; the germline J gene provides the rest. V usage is TRBV30 and J usage is TRBJ2-5; D is uncertain. The V end lost 0 bases, the J end lost 7 bases, and 6 bases lay between the germline ends. There are 11 residues in the CDR3. Germline V gene lookup returns CDR1 GTSNPN and CDR2 SVGIG (reference sequence). The sequenced CDR3 bases are TGTGCCTGGAGTGTTTCATGGACC. Its protein is CAWSVSWT. The complete CDR3 reads CAWSVSWTQYF.

Turning to this clone: The read comes to an end 3 residues before the CDR3 does, leaving the germline J gene to fill in the end. The chain is built from TRBV10-3 and TRBJ2-3, with 8 bases aligning to TRBD1. The length of the CDR3 is 14 residues. CDR1 is ENHRY and CDR2 is SYGVKD in the germline V gene. Germline trimming cut 10 bases from V and 3 bases from J; bases unmatched to any gene: 9. The part of the CDR3 DNA that was read is TGTGCCACCAACGTCAGGGGGCTGACAGATACG. This translates into CATNVRGLTDT. The full CDR3 protein is CATNVRGLTDTQYF.

As to this clone: The read stops 3 residues short of the end of the CDR3; the missing end is completed from the germline J gene. This chain links TRBV2 with TRBJ2-7, with TRBD2 identical over 12 bases. The germline V gene encodes CDR1 SNHLY and CDR2 FYNNEI. J lost 2 bases, V lost 6 bases, and 2 bases had no gene match. This CDR3 is built from 14 residues. The CDR3 bases that were read are TGTGCCAGCAGGACTAGCGGGAGTCCCTACGAG. It specifies CASRTSGSPYE. The full CDR3 protein is CASRTSGSPYEQYF.

Worth noting for this clone: Read sequence stops 3 residues before the CDR3 end, and the germline J gene provides the missing end. J is TRBJ2-3 and V is TRBV5-1, with 10 nucleotides matching TRBD2. CDR3 size: 16 residues. CDR1 and CDR2 from the germline V gene are SGHRS and YFSETQ. The CDR3 bases that were read are TGCGCCAGCAGAGAATTACTAGCGGGGTTTAAGGAGACG. Protein product: CASRELLAGFKET. The CDR3, in full, reads CASRELLAGFKETQYF.

Of note for this clone: The read ends 3 residues before the CDR3 terminus; that terminus is restored from the germline J gene. The V and J genes are TRBV7-3 and TRBJ2-1; TRBD1 agrees at 8 bases. Germline lookup yields CDR1 SGHTA and CDR2 FQGTGA. With V trimmed by 5 bases and J by 3 bases, 6 bases remained unmatched. The CDR3 runs to 15 residues. The chain's CDR3 is CASSQSGTGYNEQFF. The CDR3 DNA, read in part, is TGTGCCAGCAGCCAATCCGGGACAGGCTACAATGAG.

With regard to this clone: The read ends 3 residues before the CDR3 terminus; that terminus is restored from the germline J gene. The chain is built from TRBV20-1 and TRBJ2-7; D possibly corresponds to TRBD1 (6 bases). Germline CDR1 DFQATT, CDR2 SNEGSKA (reference sequence). CDR3 size: 15 residues. The germline V and J ends were trimmed by 1 base and 5 bases, with 18 bases remaining between them. The sequenced part of the CDR3 DNA is TGCAGTGCTAGAGGGGCAGGGGTGATTATGGACGAG. Protein product: CSARGAGVIMDE. The entire CDR3 is CSARGAGVIMDEQYF.

On this clone: The read ends 3 residues early relative to the CDR3; the germline J gene fills the gap. The V call is TRBV7-4, the J call TRBJ2-1, with D perhaps matching TRBD2 (6 bases). The CDR3 length is 17 residues. Germline lookup yields CDR1 SGHVT and CDR2 SQSDAQ. Deletions cut 5 bases from V and 3 bases from J, with 20 bases between. The CDR3 loop reads CASSLPVGGFDYNEQFF. CDR3 DNA (partial): TGTGCCAGCAGCCTTCCCGTGGGGGGTTTTGACTACAATGAG.

About this clone: A read error may produce the germline difference seen at one junction end. The CDR3 end lies 3 residues beyond the end of the read and is filled in from the germline J gene. This chain uses TRBV13 with TRBJ2-5; D is perhaps TRBD2 (6 bases). Germline values: CDR1 PRHDT, CDR2 FYEKMQ (reference sequence). This CDR3 has 16 amino acids. The sequenced CDR3 bases are TGTGCCTGCAGCTTGGACGGGACTGGCGGGCAAGAGACC. Residues: CACSLDGTGGQET. The whole CDR3 reads CACSLDGTGGQETQYF.

CDR3 loop: CASSVQGADGYTF. The part of the CDR3 DNA that was read is TGTGCCAGCAGTGTACAGGGGGCGGATGGC. The V call is TRBV6-1, the J call TRBJ1-2; 9 bases map to TRBD1. The CDR3 goes on 3 residues after the read ends, and that part is filled in from the germline J gene. V dropped 4 bases and J dropped 6; count of bases not matched to a gene: 3. The CDR3 runs 13 residues. Per germline, CDR1 MNHNS and CDR2 SASEGT.

Incomplete CDR3 DNA: TGTGCTAGTGGGACAGGGGGCAATGGC. It is translated as CASGTGGNG. The entire CDR3 is CASGTGGNGYTF. The chain combines TRBV12-5 with TRBJ1-2; 10 nucleotides line up with TRBD1. The CDR3 extends 3 residues past the end of the read, so its final part is completed from the germline J gene. Germline trimming cut 6 bases from V and 6 bases from J; bases unmatched to any gene: 1. The CDR3 sequence is 12 residues long. CDR1 and CDR2 from the germline V gene are LGHNT and FRNRAP.

Turning to this clone: The sequence runs out 3 residues before the end of the CDR3; the remainder is reconstructed from the germline J gene. The chain joins TRBV19 to TRBJ2-7; 10 positions match TRBD1. After removal of 5 bases from V and 6 bases from J, the junction contained 4 bases not matched to a gene. Germline V lookup: CDR1 LNHDA, CDR2 SQIVND (reference sequence). This CDR3 has 13 residues. The CDR3 region is CASSPGQGLEQYF. Incomplete CDR3 DNA: TGTGCCAGTAGTCCGGGACAGGGGCTCGAG.

CDR3 sequence: CASTPRVGSTGELFF. CDR3 DNA, as far as it was read: TGTGCCAGCACTCCCAGGGTCGGCAGCACCGGGGAG. V usage is TRBV25-1 and J usage is TRBJ2-2; possibly TRBD1 for D (5 bases). Coverage ceases 3 residues before the CDR3 finishes, and the germline J gene fills in the end. CDR1 and CDR2 from the germline V gene are MGHDK and SYGVNS. The CDR3 is 15 amino acids. V was trimmed by 7 bases and J by 4 bases, leaving 16 bases between them.

Notes on this clone: The read stops 3 residues short of the end of the CDR3; the missing end is completed from the germline J gene. This rearrangement joins TRBV5-4 to TRBJ2-3; D is undetermined. The CDR3 runs 13 residues. The ends were cut back, 6 bases at V and 5 bases at J, with 13 bases in the middle. Germline CDR1 and CDR2: SGHNT and YYREEE (reference sequence). The CDR3 loop is CASTIPGGDTQYF. The CDR3 DNA, read in part, is TGTGCCAGCACCATCCCGGGTGGAGATACG.

Regarding this clone: The read ends 3 residues shy of where the CDR3 ends; the end is completed using the germline J gene. This chain joins TRBV5-1 and TRBJ1-1, with 7 bases lining up with TRBD1. Unmatched junction bases numbered 5, after V lost 0 bases and J lost 6 bases. Germline-derived CDR1 and CDR2 are SGHRS and YFSETQ. The length of the CDR3 is 14 residues. The CDR3 sequence is CASSLGDRDPEAFF. Incomplete CDR3 DNA: TGCGCCAGCAGCTTGGGAGACAGGGATCCTGAA.

Of note for this clone: The CDR3 extends 3 residues past the end of the read, so its final part is completed from the germline J gene. This chain links TRBV19 with TRBJ1-2, with a possible D match to TRBD1 (6 bases). The CDR3 runs 15 residues. Germline CDR1 LNHDA, CDR2 SQIVND (reference sequence). The CDR3 bases that were read are TGTGCCAGTAGTATGACTAGCGGGGGGGCCTACGAC. The encoded protein is CASSMTSGGAYD. The CDR3, in full, reads CASSMTSGGAYDYTF.

Remarks on this clone: The read terminates 3 residues ahead of where the CDR3 ends, so the germline J gene completes it. V is TRBV2 and J is TRBJ2-1; perhaps TRBD1 as D (7 bases). Trimming removed 6 bases from V and 6 bases from J, with 15 bases in between. CDR1 and CDR2 (germline): SNHLY, FYNNEI. The CDR3 length is 14 residues. CDR3 amino acids: CASSPQGDSNEQFF. CDR3 bases read: TGTGCCAGCAGCCCTCAGGGGGACTCCAATGAG.

Notes on this clone: Coverage ceases 3 residues before the CDR3 finishes, and the germline J gene fills in the end. The rearrangement uses TRBV7-9 and TRBJ1-4; 9 bases match TRBD1. With V trimmed by 6 bases and J by 5 bases, 4 bases remained unmatched. The germline V gene has CDR1 SEHNR and CDR2 FQNEAQ (reference sequence). The CDR3 totals 14 residues. The sequenced CDR3 bases are TGTGCCAGCAGAAAGGGACAGGGCAATGAAAAA. Amino acid sequence: CASRKGQGNEK. In full, the CDR3 is CASRKGQGNEKLFF.

In regard to this clone: The read terminates 3 residues before the CDR3 end, so the remaining end is supplied by the germline J gene. This rearrangement joins TRBV19 to TRBJ1-5; the D is unclear. The V gene's germline CDR1 is LNHDA and CDR2 SQIVND (reference sequence). This CDR3 is built from 15 residues. The V gene lost 1 base and the J gene lost 4 bases, with 11 bases spanning the gap. Partial CDR3 DNA: TGTGCCAGTAGTATAGGAGGGTTCCCTAATCAGCCC. It encodes CASSIGGFPNQP. Given in full, the CDR3 is CASSIGGFPNQPQHF. Full variable domain (rest looked up from reference TRBV19 and TRBJ1-5): DGGITQSPKYLFRKEGQNVTLSCEQNLNHDAMYWYRQDPGQGLRLIYYSQIVNDFQKGDIAEGYSVSREKKESFPLTVTSAQKNPTAFYLCASSIGGFPNQPQHFGDGTRLSIL.

Details on this clone: The CDR3 end lies 3 residues beyond the end of the read and is filled in from the germline J gene. This chain links TRBV12-3 or TRBV12-4 with TRBJ2-3, with 14 bases aligning to TRBD2. The CDR3 contains 16 residues. With 7 bases clipped from V and 5 bases from J, the junction kept 8 bases outside the gene matches. The CDR3 is CASTEGLAGDLDTQYF. The DNA read from the CDR3 is TGTGCCAGCACCGAGGGACTAGCGGGAGACTTAGATACG.

Concerning this clone itself: The CDR3 goes on 3 residues after the read ends, and that part is filled in from the germline J gene. The V gene is TRBV20-1, the J gene TRBJ2-3, with 12 bases fitting TRBD1. Germline lookup yields CDR1 DFQATT and CDR2 SNEGSKA (reference sequence). CDR3 length: 14 residues. The CDR3 region is CSAGTGGYNQPQYF. The CDR3 DNA, read in part, is TGCAGTGCCGGGACAGGGGGCTACAATCAGCCG.